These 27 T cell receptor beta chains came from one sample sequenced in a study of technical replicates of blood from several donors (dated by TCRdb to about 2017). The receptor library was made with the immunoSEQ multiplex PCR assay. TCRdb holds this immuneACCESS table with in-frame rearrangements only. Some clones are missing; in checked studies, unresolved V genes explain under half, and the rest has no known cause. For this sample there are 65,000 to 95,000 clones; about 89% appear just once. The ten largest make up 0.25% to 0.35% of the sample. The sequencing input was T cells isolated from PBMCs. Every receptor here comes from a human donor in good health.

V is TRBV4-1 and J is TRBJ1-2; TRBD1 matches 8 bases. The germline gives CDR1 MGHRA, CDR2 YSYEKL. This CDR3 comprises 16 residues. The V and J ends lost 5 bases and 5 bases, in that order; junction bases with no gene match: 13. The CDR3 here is CASSGQGRTGQYGYTF. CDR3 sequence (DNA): TGCGCCAGCAGCGGACAAGGTAGGACAGGGCAATATGGCTACACCTTC.

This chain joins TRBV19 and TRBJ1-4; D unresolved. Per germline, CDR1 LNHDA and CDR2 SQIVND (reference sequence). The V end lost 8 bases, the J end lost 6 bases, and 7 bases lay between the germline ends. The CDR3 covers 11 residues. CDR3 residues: CASVNYEKLFF. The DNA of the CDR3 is TGTGCCAGTGTAAACTATGAAAAACTGTTTTTT.

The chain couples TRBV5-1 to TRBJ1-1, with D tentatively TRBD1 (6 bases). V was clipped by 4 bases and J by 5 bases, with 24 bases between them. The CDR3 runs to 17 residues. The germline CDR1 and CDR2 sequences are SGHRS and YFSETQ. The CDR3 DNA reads TGCGCCAGCAGCCTTATCCCAGGGGACCGAGTCATGACTGAAGCTTTCTTT. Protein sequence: CASSLIPGDRVMTEAFF.

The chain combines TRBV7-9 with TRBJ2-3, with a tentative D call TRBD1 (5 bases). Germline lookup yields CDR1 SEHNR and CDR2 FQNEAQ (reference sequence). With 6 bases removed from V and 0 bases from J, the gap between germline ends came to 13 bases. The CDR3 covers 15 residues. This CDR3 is CASSPRTTSTDTQYF. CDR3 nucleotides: TGTGCCAGCAGTCCTCGGACAACTAGCACAGATACGCAGTATTTT.

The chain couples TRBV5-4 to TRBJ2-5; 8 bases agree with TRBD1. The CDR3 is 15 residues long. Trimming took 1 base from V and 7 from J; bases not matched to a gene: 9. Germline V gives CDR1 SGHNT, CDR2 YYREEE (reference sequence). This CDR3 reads CASSLQGARRGTQYF. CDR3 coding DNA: TGTGCCAGCAGCTTGCAGGGGGCCCGCCGTGGGACCCAGTACTTC. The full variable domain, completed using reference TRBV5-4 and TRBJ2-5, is ETGVTQSPTHLIKTRGQQVTLRCSSQSGHNTVSWYQQALGQGPQFIFQYYREEENGRGNFPPRFSGLQFPNYSSELNVNALELDDSALYLCASSLQGARRGTQYFGPGTRLLVL.

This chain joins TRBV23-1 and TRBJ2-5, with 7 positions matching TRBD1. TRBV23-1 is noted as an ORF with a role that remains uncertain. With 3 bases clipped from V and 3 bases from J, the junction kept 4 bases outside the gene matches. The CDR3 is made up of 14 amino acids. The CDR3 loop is CASSQATGEETQYF. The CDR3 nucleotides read TGCGCCAGCAGTCAGGCAACAGGGGAAGAGACCCAGTACTTC.

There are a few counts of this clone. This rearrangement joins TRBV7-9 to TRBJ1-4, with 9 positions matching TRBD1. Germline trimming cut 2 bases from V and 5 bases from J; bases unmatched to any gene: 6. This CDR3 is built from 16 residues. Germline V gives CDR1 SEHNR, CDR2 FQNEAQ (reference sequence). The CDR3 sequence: CASSLSGTGRNEKLFF. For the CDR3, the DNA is TGTGCCAGCAGCTTATCCGGGACAGGGAGAAATGAAAAACTGTTTTTT.

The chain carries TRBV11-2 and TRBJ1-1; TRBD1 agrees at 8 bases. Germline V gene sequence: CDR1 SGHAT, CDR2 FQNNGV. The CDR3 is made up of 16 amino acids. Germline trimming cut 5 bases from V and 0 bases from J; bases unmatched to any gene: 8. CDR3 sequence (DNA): TGTGCCAGCAGCCCAAGACAGGGGATAATGAACACTGAAGCTTTCTTT. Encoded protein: CASSPRQGIMNTEAFF. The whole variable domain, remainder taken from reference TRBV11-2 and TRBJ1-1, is EAGVAQSPRYKIIEKRQSVAFWCNPISGHATLYWYQQILGQGPKLLIQFQNNGVVDDSQLPKDRFSAERLKGVDSTLKIQPAKLEDSAVYLCASSPRQGIMNTEAFFGQGTRLTVV.

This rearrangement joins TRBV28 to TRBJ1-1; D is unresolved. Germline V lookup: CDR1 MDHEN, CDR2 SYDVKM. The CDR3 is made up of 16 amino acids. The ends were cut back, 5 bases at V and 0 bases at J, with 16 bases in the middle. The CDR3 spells CASSDLYGLMNTEAFF. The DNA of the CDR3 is TGTGCCAGCAGTGACTTATATGGACTGATGAACACTGAAGCTTTCTTT.

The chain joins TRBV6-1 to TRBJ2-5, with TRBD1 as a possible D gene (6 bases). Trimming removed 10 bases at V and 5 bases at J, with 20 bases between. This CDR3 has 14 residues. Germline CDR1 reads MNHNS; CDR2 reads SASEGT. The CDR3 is CATKTGTFRETQYF. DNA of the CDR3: TGTGCCACTAAAACCGGGACATTCCGGGAGACCCAGTACTTC.

In DNA, the CDR3 is TGCAGCGTCGTCACTAGCGGGGGATACACAGATACGCAGTATTTT. As protein: CSVVTSGGYTDTQYF. The chain is built from TRBV29-1 and TRBJ2-3; 11 bases fit TRBD2. Germline V gene sequence: CDR1 SQVTM, CDR2 ANQGSEA. V shed 6 bases and J 2 bases; nucleotides not matched to a gene: 7. The CDR3 length is 15 residues.

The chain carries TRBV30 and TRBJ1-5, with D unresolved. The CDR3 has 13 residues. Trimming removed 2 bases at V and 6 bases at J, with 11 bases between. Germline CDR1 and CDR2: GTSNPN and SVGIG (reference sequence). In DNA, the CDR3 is TGTGCCTGGAGTCCCAACGAGGGTCAGCCCCAGCATTTT. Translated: CAWSPNEGQPQHF. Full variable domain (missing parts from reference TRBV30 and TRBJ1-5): SQTIHQWPATLVQPVGSPLSLECTVEGTSNPNLYWYRQAAGRGLQLLFYSVGIGQISSEVPQNLSASRPQDRQFILSSKKLLLSDSGFYLCAWSPNEGQPQHFGDGTRLSIL.

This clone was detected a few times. DNA for the CDR3: TGTGCCAGCAGTTTTAACCGGGACATAGCGGGAGAGGCCTACGAGCAGTACTTC. Encoded protein: CASSFNRDIAGEAYEQYF. The rearrangement links TRBV28 to TRBJ2-7, with 9 bases lining up with TRBD2. Trimming removed 3 bases from V and 2 bases from J; junction bases left unmatched: 14. The CDR3 covers 18 residues. The V gene's germline CDR1 is MDHEN and CDR2 SYDVKM.

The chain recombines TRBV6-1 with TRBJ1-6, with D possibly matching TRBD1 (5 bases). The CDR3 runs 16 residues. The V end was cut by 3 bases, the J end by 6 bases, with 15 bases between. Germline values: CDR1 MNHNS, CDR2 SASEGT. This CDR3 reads CASSEGLLPGNSPLHF. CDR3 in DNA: TGTGCCAGCAGTGAGGGACTTCTTCCGGGTAATTCACCCCTCCACTTT.

As DNA, the CDR3 is TGTGCCTGGAGTGATGACAGGGCTGTCGAGCAGTACTTC. It codes for CAWSDDRAVEQYF. J is TRBJ2-7 and V is TRBV30; 7 bases are a match to TRBD1. This CDR3 region has 13 residues. CDR1 GTSNPN and CDR2 SVGIG come from the germline V gene (reference sequence). Trimming at V came to 1 base and at J to 6 bases, leaving 6 bases not matched to a gene.

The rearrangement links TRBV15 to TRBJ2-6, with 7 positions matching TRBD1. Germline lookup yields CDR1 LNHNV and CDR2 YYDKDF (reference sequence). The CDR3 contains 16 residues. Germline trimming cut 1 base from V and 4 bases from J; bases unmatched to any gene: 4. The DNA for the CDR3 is TGTGCCACCAGCAGAGGAGACAGGGCCGGGGCCAACGTCCTGACTTTC. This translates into CATSRGDRAGANVLTF.

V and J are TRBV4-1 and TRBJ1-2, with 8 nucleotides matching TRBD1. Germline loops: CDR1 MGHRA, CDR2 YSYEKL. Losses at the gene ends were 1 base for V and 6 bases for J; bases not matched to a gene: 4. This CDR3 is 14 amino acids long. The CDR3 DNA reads TGCGCCAGCAGCCAAGGGGACAGGACGCATGGCTACACCTTC. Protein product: CASSQGDRTHGYTF.

The CDR3 DNA follows: TGTGCCAGTAGTATAGGCCCAGGCCCTGTCTACGAGCAGTACTTC. Translation gives CASSIGPGPVYEQYF. The chain combines TRBV19 with TRBJ2-7; D gene ambiguous. Germline V lookup: CDR1 LNHDA, CDR2 SQIVND (reference sequence). Deletions cut 1 base from V and 3 bases from J, with 13 bases between. There are 15 residues in the CDR3.

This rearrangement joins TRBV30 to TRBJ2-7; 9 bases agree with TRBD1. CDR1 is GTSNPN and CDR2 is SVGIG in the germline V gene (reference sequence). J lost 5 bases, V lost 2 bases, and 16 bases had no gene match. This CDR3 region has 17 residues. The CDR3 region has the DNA TGTGCCTGGAGTTTCCCCGGGACAGGGCCTTTTCTAAACGAGCAGTACTTC. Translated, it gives CAWSFPGTGPFLNEQYF.

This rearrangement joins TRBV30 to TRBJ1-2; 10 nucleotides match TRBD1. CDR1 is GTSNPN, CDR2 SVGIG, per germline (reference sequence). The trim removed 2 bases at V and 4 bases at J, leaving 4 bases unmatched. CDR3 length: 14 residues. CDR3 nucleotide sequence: TGTGCCTGGAGTTACAGACAGGGGGCCTATGGCTACACCTTC. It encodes CAWSYRQGAYGYTF.

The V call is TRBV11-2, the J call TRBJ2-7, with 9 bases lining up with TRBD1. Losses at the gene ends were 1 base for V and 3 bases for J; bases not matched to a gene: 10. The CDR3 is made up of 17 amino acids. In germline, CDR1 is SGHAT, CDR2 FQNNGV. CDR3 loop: CASSLVGTGFLFYEQYF. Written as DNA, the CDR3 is TGTGCCAGCAGCTTAGTGGGGACAGGGTTCCTTTTCTACGAGCAGTACTTC.

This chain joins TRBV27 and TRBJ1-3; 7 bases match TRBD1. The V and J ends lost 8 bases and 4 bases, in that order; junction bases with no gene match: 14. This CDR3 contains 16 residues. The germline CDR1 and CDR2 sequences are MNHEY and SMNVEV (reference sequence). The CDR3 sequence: CASSSPRQGGGNTIYF. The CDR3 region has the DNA TGTGCCAGCTCGAGCCCCCGGCAGGGGGGCGGAAACACCATATATTTT.

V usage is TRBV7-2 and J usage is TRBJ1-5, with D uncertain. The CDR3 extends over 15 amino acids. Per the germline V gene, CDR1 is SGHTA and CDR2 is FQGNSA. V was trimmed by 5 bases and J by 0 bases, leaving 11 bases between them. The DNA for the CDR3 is TGTGCCAGCAGCCGGGTGGGTTTTAGCAATCAGCCCCAGCATTTT. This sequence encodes CASSRVGFSNQPQHF.

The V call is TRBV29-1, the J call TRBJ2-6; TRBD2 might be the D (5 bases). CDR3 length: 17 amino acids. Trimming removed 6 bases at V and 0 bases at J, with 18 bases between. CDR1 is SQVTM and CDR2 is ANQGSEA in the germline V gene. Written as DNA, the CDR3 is TGCAGCGTAGCTCCGGGGTCCCCACGCTCTGGGGCCAACGTCCTGACTTTC. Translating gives CSVAPGSPRSGANVLTF. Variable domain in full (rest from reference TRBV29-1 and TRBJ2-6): SAVISQKPSRDICQRGTSLTIQCQVDSQVTMMFWYRQQPGQSLTLIATANQGSEATYESGFVIDKFPISRPNLTFSTLTVSNMSPEDSSIYLCSVAPGSPRSGANVLTFGAGSRLTVL.

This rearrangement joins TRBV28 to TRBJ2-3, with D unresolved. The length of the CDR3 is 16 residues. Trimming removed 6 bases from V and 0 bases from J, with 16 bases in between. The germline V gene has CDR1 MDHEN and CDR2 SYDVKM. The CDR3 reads CASSLGSLLSTDTQYF. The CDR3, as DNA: TGTGCCAGCAGCCTCGGGTCACTACTCAGCACAGATACGCAGTATTTT.

CDR3 in DNA: TGTGCCAGTAGTATATCAGGGGTCTCAGATACGCAGTATTTT. It translates to CASSISGVSDTQYF. The chain joins TRBV19 to TRBJ2-3, with D tentatively TRBD1 (6 bases). The CDR3 length is 14 residues. Germline CDR1 LNHDA, CDR2 SQIVND (reference sequence). The V gene lost 2 bases and the J gene lost 4 bases, with 10 bases spanning the gap.

CDR3 in amino acids: CASSQGGTGPPLIGELFF. In nucleotides, the CDR3 is TGCGCCAGCAGCCAGGGGGGGACGGGACCGCCTCTTATCGGGGAGCTGTTTTTT. The chain carries TRBV4-1 and TRBJ2-2; 7 bases are shared with TRBD2. Germline V lookup: CDR1 MGHRA, CDR2 YSYEKL. The CDR3 consists of 18 residues. Trimming at V came to 3 bases and at J to 7 bases, leaving 17 bases not matched to a gene.